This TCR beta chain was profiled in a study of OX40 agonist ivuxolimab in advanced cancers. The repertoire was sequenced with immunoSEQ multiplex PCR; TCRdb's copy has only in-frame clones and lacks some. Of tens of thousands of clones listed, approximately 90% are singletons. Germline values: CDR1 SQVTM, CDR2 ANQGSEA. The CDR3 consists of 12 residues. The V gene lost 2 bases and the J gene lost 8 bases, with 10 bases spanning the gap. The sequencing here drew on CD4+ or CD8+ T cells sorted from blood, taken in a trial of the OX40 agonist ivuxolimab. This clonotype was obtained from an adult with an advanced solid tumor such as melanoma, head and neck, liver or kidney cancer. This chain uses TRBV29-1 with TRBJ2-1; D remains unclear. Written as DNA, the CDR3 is TGCAGCGTTGAACTCAGGAGCGATGAGCAGTTCTTC. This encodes CSVELRSDEQFF.